Below are 4 T cell receptor beta chains sequenced from a single sample in a study of beta chain features in type 1 diabetes. Study-level points and caveats: In all four CD4+ subsets, TCRB CDR3 length was significantly, moderately reduced in type 1 diabetes.

These receptors have no identified antigens. As every portion of the isolated RNA was reverse transcribed, the sequencing read expressed TCRB transcripts. Data came from immunoSEQ multiplex PCR; TCRdb stores just in-frame clones and leaves some out. The sample shows fewer than 350,000 clones, about 15% of them seen only once. The sequenced sample consisted of naive CD4+ T cells from blood. These receptors all come from a man between 18 and 35 years old with type 1 diabetes.

The gene calls are TRBV18 and TRBJ2-7; D might be TRBD2 (6 bases). The ends were cut back, 4 bases at V and 7 bases at J, with 17 bases in the middle. CDR1 and CDR2 from the germline V gene are KGHSH and LQKENI. This CDR3 has 14 amino acids. CDR3 sequence (DNA): TGTGCCAGCTCACGAGGGACCCCTGGGAGGGAGCAGTACTTC. Translating gives CASSRGTPGREQYF.

This chain uses TRBV27 with TRBJ2-7; 7 nucleotides line up with TRBD2. The V segment lost 6 bases and the J segment 2 bases; nucleotides outside the gene matches: 13. Germline lookup yields CDR1 MNHEY and CDR2 SMNVEV (reference sequence). The CDR3 contains 16 residues. The CDR3 spells CASSSTGLAVTYEQYF. The CDR3 nucleotides are TGTGCCAGCAGCTCCACGGGGCTAGCGGTTACCTACGAGCAGTACTTC.

The chain joins TRBV28 to TRBJ2-1, with no clear D. CDR1 and CDR2 from the germline V gene are MDHEN and SYDVKM. CDR3 length equals 15 residues. Trimming removed 4 bases at V and 1 base at J, with 11 bases between. The CDR3 coding sequence is TGTGCCAGCAGTTATAGACTTAGGTCCTACAATGAGCAGTTCTTC. Protein: CASSYRLRSYNEQFF.

This clone showed up just a few times. The chain recombines TRBV29-1 with TRBJ2-5, with D hard to call. The CDR3 is 13 residues long. CDR1 and CDR2 (germline): SQVTM, ANQGSEA. V lost 2 bases and J lost 2, with 9 bases in between. The DNA of the CDR3 is TGCAGCGTTGAAATGGTACAGCAAGAGACCCAGTACTTC. This codes for CSVEMVQQETQYF.